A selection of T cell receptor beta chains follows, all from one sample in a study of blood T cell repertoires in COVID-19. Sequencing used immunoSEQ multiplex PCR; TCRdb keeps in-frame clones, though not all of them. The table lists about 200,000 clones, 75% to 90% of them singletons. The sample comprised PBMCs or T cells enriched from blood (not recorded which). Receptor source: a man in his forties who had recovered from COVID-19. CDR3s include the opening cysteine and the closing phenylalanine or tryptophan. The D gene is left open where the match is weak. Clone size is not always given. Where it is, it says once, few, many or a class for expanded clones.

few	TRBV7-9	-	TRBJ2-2	CASSLGRWRGIPNTGELFF	TGTGCCAGCAGCTTAGGACGGTGGCGGGGAATACCGAACACCGGGGAGCTGTTTTTT
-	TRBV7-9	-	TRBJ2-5	CASSFLLGAVQETQYF	TGTGCCAGCAGCTTTCTCTTGGGAGCAGTACAAGAGACCCAGTACTTC
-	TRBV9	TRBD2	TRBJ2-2	CASSGIGTSTAGELFF	TGTGCCAGCAGCGGAATCGGGACTAGCACCGCCGGGGAGCTGTTTTTT
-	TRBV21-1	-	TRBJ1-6	CATTPDRSLLLYSPLHF	TGTGCCACCACTCCGGACAGATCTCTTCTCCTCTATTCACCCCTCCACTTT
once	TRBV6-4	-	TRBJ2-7	CASGRDNSYEQYF	TGTGCCAGCGGCCGGGACAACTCCTACGAGCAGTACTTC
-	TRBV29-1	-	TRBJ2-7	CSVMYRNEQYF	TGCAGCGTGATGTACAGGAACGAGCAGTACTTC
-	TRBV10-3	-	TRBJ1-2	CAISEPFGNYGYTF	TGTGCCATCAGTGAGCCCTTCGGGAACTATGGCTACACCTTC
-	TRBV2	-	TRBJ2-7	CASRQGKFYEQYF	TGTGCCAGCAGGCAGGGGAAGTTCTACGAGCAGTACTTC
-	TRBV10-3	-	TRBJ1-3	CAVGRDGNTIYF	TGTGCCGTCGGGAGGGATGGAAACACCATATATTTT
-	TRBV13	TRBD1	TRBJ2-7	CASSPGQGYEQYF	TGTGCCAGCAGCCCCGGACAGGGCTACGAGCAGTACTTC
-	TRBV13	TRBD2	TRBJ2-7	CASSLVSTSGYEQYF	TGTGCCAGCAGCTTAGTTTCAACTAGCGGCTACGAGCAGTACTTC
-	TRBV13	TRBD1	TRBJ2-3	CASSLGRGQADTQYF	TGTGCCAGCAGCTTGGGCAGGGGGCAAGCAGATACGCAGTATTTT
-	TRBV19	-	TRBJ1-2	CASSIGAGHAYGYTF	TGTGCCAGTAGTATAGGGGCAGGGCACGCCTATGGCTACACCTTC
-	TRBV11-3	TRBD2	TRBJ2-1	CASSHRGGVPYNEQFF	TGTGCCAGCAGCCACCGGGGGGGAGTACCCTACAATGAGCAGTTCTTC
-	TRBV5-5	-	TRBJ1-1	CASSLYTVGGLSEAFF	TGTGCCAGCAGCTTGTATACCGTGGGGGGATTGTCTGAAGCTTTCTTT
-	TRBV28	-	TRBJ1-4	CASSLVQGLEEKLFF	TGTGCCAGCAGTTTGGTCCAGGGATTGGAAGAAAAACTGTTTTTT
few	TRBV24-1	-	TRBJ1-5	CATSDLTSNQPQHF	TGTGCCACCAGTGATTTAACAAGCAATCAGCCCCAGCATTTT
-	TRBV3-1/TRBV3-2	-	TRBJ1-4	CASSRSSGDGKNEKLFF	TGTGCCAGCAGCCGATCTAGCGGGGACGGAAAAAATGAAAAACTGTTTTTT
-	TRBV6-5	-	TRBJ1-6	CASRRRNNSPLHF	TGTGCCAGCAGACGGAGGAATAATTCACCCCTCCACTTT
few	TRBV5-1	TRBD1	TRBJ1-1	CASSLDRGASTEAFF	TGCGCCAGCAGCTTGGACAGGGGGGCGTCCACTGAAGCTTTCTTT
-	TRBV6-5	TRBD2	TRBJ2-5	CASKTERERGETQYF	TGTGCCAGCAAGACCGAGCGGGAGAGGGGGGAGACCCAGTACTTC
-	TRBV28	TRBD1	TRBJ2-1	CASRGQEVEQFF	TGTGCCAGCAGAGGACAGGAAGTTGAGCAGTTCTTC
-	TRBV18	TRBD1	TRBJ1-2	CASSPRGQGYGYTF	TGTGCCAGCTCACCACGCGGACAGGGTTACGGCTACACCTTC
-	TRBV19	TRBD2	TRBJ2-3	CASSSTSGTADTQYF	TGTGCCAGTAGTTCGACTAGCGGGACGGCAGATACGCAGTATTTT
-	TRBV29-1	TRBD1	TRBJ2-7	CSVVDRGEYPYEQYF	TGCAGCGTGGTAGACAGGGGGGAATACCCCTACGAGCAGTACTTC
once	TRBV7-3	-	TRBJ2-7	CASSLVARGEQYF	TGTGCCAGCAGCTTAGTGGCTAGGGGCGAGCAGTACTTC
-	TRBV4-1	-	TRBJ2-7	CASSHRDSEQYF	TGCGCCAGCAGCCACCGAGACTCCGAGCAGTACTTC
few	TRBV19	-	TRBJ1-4	CASSIKQGAVNEKLFF	TGTGCCAGTAGTATCAAACAGGGAGCGGTTAATGAAAAACTGTTTTTT
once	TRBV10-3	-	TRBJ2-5	CAISDSWLATSQETQYF	TGTGCCATCAGTGATTCTTGGCTAGCGACATCCCAAGAGACCCAGTACTTC
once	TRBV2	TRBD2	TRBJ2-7	CASSLLTSGSYEQYF	TGTGCCAGCAGTTTACTGACTAGCGGGAGTTACGAGCAGTACTTC
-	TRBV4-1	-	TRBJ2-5	CASSQVAGYETQYF	TGCGCCAGCAGCCAAGTGGCAGGGTATGAGACCCAGTACTTC
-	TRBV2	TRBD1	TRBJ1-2	CASRGYGTGVDGYTF	TGTGCCAGCAGGGGATACGGGACAGGGGTCGACGGCTACACCTTC
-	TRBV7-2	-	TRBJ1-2	CASSPQTGVLANYGYTF	TGTGCCAGCAGCCCCCAAACAGGCGTTTTAGCTAACTATGGCTACACCTTC
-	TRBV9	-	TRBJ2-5	CASSHGQPRQETQYF	TGTGCCAGCAGCCATGGACAGCCACGCCAAGAGACCCAGTACTTC
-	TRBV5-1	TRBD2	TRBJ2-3	CASSLVRLAGEDTDTQYF	TGCGCCAGCAGCTTGGTCCGGCTAGCGGGGGAAGACACAGATACGCAGTATTTT
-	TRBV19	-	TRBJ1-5	CASSIVGAGANQPQHF	TGTGCCAGTAGTATAGTAGGGGCAGGCGCAAATCAGCCCCAGCATTTT
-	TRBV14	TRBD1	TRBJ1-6	CASSSQGGGSPLHF	TGTGCCAGCAGTTCTCAAGGGGGCGGTTCACCCCTCCACTTT
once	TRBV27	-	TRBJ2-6	CASSLSRPEGANVLTF	TGTGCCAGCAGTTTAAGTCGGCCGGAGGGGGCCAACGTCCTGACTTTC
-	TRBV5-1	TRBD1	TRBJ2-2	CASSRGQGAAGELFF	TGCGCCAGCAGCCGAGGACAGGGGGCGGCCGGGGAGCTGTTTTTT
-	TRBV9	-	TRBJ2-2	CASSVYFRSGELFF	TGTGCCAGCAGCGTATATTTTCGGTCCGGGGAGCTGTTTTTT
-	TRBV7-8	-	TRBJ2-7	CASSILWGRMDEQYF	TGTGCCAGCAGCATATTGTGGGGCCGTATGGACGAGCAGTACTTC
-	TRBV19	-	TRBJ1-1	CASLELGRTRDTEAFF	TGTGCCAGTTTGGAGTTGGGAAGGACGAGGGACACTGAAGCTTTCTTT
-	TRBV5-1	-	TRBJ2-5	CASSRDSGHQETQYF	TGCGCCAGCAGCCGGGACTCAGGCCACCAAGAGACCCAGTACTTC
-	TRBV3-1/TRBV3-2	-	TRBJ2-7	CASNQLPPHEQYF	TGTGCCAGCAACCAACTTCCCCCCCACGAGCAGTACTTC
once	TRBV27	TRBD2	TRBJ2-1	CASSLGTSGTNEQFF	TGTGCCAGCAGTCTAGGGACTAGCGGGACCAATGAGCAGTTCTTC
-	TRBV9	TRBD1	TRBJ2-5	CASSARDRGIQETQYF	TGTGCCAGCAGCGCCCGGGACAGGGGGATTCAAGAGACCCAGTACTTC
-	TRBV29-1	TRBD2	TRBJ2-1	CSVELAGHNEQFF	TGCAGCGTTGAACTAGCGGGACACAATGAGCAGTTCTTC
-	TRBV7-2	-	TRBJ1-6	CASSSEGGGWGSPLHF	TGTGCCAGCAGCTCCGAAGGTGGGGGCTGGGGTTCACCCCTCCACTTT
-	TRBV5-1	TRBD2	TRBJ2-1	CASSGLAGGGQFF	TGCGCCAGTTCAGGCCTAGCGGGAGGAGGGCAGTTCTTC
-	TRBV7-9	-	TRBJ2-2	CASSLGASNTGELFF	TGTGCCAGCAGCTTGGGCGCCTCGAACACCGGGGAGCTGTTTTTT
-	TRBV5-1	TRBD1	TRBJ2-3	CASSLEDRGGDTQYF	TGCGCCAGCAGCTTGGAGGACAGGGGTGGGGATACGCAGTATTTT
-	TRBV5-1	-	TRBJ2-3	CASSGDLSGGGNTQYF	TGCGCCAGCAGCGGAGACCTTAGCGGCGGAGGGAATACGCAGTATTTT
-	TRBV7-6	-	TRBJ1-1	CASSLMWGDLGNTEAFF	TGTGCCAGCAGCTTAATGTGGGGGGATCTTGGGAACACTGAAGCTTTCTTT